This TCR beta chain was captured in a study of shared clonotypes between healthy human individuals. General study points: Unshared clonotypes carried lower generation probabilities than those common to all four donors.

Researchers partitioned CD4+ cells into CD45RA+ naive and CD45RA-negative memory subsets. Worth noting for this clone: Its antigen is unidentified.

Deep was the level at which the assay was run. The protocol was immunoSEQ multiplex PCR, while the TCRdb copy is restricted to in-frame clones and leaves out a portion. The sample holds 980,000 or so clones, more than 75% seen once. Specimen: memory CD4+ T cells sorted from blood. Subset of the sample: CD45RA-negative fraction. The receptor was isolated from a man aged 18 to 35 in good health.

CDR3 in DNA: TGTGCCAGCAGTTACTCGGGGGGAGTGGGCACAGATACGCAGTATTTT. Amino acid sequence: CASSYSGGVGTDTQYF. V is TRBV6-5 and J is TRBJ2-3; D perhaps matches TRBD2 (6 bases). Trimming shortened V by 0 bases and J by 1 base, and 11 bases separated the two germline ends. CDR3 length equals 16 residues. Germline V gene sequence: CDR1 MNHEY, CDR2 SVGAGI.